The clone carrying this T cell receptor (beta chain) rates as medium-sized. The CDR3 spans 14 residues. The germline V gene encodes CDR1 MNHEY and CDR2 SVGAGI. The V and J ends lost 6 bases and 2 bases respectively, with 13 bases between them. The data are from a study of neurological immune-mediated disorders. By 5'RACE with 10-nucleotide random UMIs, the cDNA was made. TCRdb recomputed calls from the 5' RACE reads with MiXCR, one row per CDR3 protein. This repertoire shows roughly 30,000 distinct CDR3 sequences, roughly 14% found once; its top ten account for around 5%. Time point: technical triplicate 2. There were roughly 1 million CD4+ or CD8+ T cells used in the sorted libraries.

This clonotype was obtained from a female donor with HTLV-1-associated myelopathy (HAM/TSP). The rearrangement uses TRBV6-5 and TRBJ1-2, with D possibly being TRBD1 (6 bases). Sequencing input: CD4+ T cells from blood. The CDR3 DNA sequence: TGTGCCAGCAGCCCCGACAGGAACAACTATGGCTACACCTTC. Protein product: CASSPDRNNYGYTF.